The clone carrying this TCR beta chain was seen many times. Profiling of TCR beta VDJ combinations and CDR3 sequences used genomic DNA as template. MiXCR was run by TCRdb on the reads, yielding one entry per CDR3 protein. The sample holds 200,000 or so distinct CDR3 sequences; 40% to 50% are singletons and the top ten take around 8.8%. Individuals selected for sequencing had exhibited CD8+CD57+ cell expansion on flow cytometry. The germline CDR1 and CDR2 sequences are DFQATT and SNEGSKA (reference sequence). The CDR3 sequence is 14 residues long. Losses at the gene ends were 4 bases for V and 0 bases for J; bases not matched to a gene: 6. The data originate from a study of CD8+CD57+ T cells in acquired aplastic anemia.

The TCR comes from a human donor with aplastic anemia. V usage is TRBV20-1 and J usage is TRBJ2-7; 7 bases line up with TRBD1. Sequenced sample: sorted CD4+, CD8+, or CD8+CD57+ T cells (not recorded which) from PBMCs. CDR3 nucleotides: TGCAGTGCTACCCGGACAGGTTTCTCCTACGAGCAGTACTTC. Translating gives CSATRTGFSYEQYF.